One T cell receptor beta chain is described in this entry. This specimen belongs to a study of early T cells in non-severe SARS-CoV-2 infection. V lost 3 bases and J lost 0, with 12 bases in between. This CDR3 region has 15 residues. CDR1 and CDR2 (germline): SGHAT, FQNNGV. Individual cDNA molecules each received unique molecular identifiers attached to them. From the 5' RACE reads, TCRdb called clonotypes with MiXCR, one entry per CDR3 protein. In the table there are about 70,000 distinct CDR3 sequences, 10% to 12% of which are singletons. The V gene is TRBV11-2, the J gene TRBJ2-7; no firm D call. The sequenced sample consisted of whole blood. This TCR came from an adult who was a healthcare worker with PCR-confirmed SARS-CoV-2 infection or an uninfected control (not recorded which). The CDR3, as DNA: TGTGCCAGCAGCTTTTATTCGGTGGCCTCCTACGAGCAGTACTTC. It yields the protein CASSFYSVASYEQYF. The full variable domain, completed using reference TRBV11-2 and TRBJ2-7, is EAGVAQSPRYKIIEKRQSVAFWCNPISGHATLYWYQQILGQGPKLLIQFQNNGVVDDSQLPKDRFSAERLKGVDSTLKIQPAKLEDSAVYLCASSFYSVASYEQYFGPGTRLTVT.